Below are 5 T cell receptor beta chains sequenced from a single sample in a study of beta chain features in type 1 diabetes. Study conclusions and caveats: TCRB CDR3 length was moderately but significantly reduced in all four CD4+ subsets of Type 1 diabetes patients.

Their specific antigens are unknown. Expressed TCRB transcripts were sequenced because the entire RNA isolate underwent reverse transcription. Measured with immunoSEQ multiplex PCR; TCRdb has only the in-frame clones, and not every one. The data contain 640,000 or so clones, 13% of them singletons. The sequenced sample consisted of naive CD4+ T cells from blood. The receptors here all came from a man aged 18 to 35 with type 1 diabetes.

This clone appeared a few times. V and J are TRBV28 and TRBJ2-4, with 9 bases matching TRBD1. Germline V gene sequence: CDR1 MDHEN, CDR2 SYDVKM. Trimming took 3 bases from V and 15 from J; bases not matched to a gene: 12. The CDR3 is 14 amino acids. CDR3 residues: CASSLGSMGGQGYF. DNA for the CDR3: TGTGCCAGCAGTTTGGGATCGATGGGGGGACAGGGGTACTTC.

CDR3 protein: CASSPPAVKGSQPQHF. The CDR3 region has the DNA TGTGCCAGCTCACCCCCCGCCGTCAAGGGCTCTCAGCCCCAGCATTTT. This chain joins TRBV18 and TRBJ1-5; D call uncertain. The germline gives CDR1 KGHSH, CDR2 LQKENI. V was shortened by 3 bases and J by 6 bases, with 18 bases between the two germline ends. The CDR3 has 16 residues.

The CDR3 sequence: CSVVWPQETQYF. The CDR3 region has the DNA TGCAGCGTTGTTTGGCCCCAAGAGACCCAGTACTTC. The gene calls are TRBV29-1 and TRBJ2-5; D uncertain. The CDR3 length is 12 residues. Germline V lookup: CDR1 SQVTM, CDR2 ANQGSEA. Trimming took off 4 bases at V and 1 base at J, with 7 bases between the two ends.

V gene TRBV7-2 combines with J gene TRBJ2-5; 10 bases line up with TRBD1. Germline V gene sequence: CDR1 SGHTA, CDR2 FQGNSA. There are 14 residues in the CDR3. V lost 5 bases, J lost 5 bases, and 5 bases stayed unmatched. The CDR3 reads CASSRDRGWETQYF. CDR3 nucleotides: TGTGCCAGCAGCCGGGACAGGGGATGGGAGACCCAGTACTTC.

In this sample, this clone turned up a few times. The V and J genes are TRBV19 and TRBJ1-2, with D maybe TRBD1 (6 bases). There are 17 residues in the CDR3. Germline CDR1 LNHDA, CDR2 SQIVND (reference sequence). Trimming removed 6 bases at V and 4 bases at J, with 24 bases between. CDR3 sequence reads: CASSQAAPLRGSYGYTF. The DNA of the CDR3 is TGTGCCAGTAGCCAGGCCGCCCCCCTCAGGGGATCCTATGGCTACACCTTC.